One and the same sample provided the 3 T cell receptor beta chains below, sequenced in a study of control samples from healthy donors and cancer patients (dated by TCRdb to the early 2020s). Receptor libraries were prepared by the immunoSEQ multiplex PCR assay. TCRdb holds this immuneACCESS table with in-frame rearrangements only. Some clones are missing; in checked studies, unresolved V genes explain under half, and the rest has no known cause. Across this sample there are some 120,000 clones, with approximately 89% seen only once. In total, the top ten clones hold approximately 2.9% of the sample. Sequencing input: blood. All receptors come from a man aged 55-75 years in good health.

The rearrangement joins TRBV27 to TRBJ2-7, with a possible D match to TRBD1 (6 bases). The germline V gene encodes CDR1 MNHEY and CDR2 SMNVEV (reference sequence). The CDR3 runs 14 residues. Trimming stripped 2 bases from V and 3 bases from J, with 11 bases between. CDR3 amino acids: CASSLNQGSYEQYF. In DNA, the CDR3 is TGTGCCAGCAGTTTAAATCAGGGGAGCTACGAGCAGTACTTC.

There are a few counts of this clone. The chain links TRBV28 to TRBJ2-4; 7 positions agree with TRBD1. V was pared by 6 bases and J by 0 bases, with 14 bases of the junction left unmatched. CDR1 is MDHEN and CDR2 is SYDVKM in the germline V gene. CDR3 length: 18 amino acids. CDR3 coding DNA: TGTGCCAGCAGACCAAGGGACAGCACCATGATAGCCAAAAACATTCAGTACTTC. It is translated as CASRPRDSTMIAKNIQYF.

This rearrangement joins TRBV15 to TRBJ1-3; D unclear. Per germline, CDR1 LNHNV and CDR2 YYDKDF (reference sequence). V lost 0 bases to trimming and J lost 2 bases, with 11 bases between them. The CDR3 length is 16 residues. CDR3 coding DNA: TGTGCCACCAGCAGAGAGGAAGGGTGGACTGGAAACACCATATATTTT. Translating gives CATSREEGWTGNTIYF.